Listed below are T cell receptor beta chains from one sample, sequenced in a study of shared clonotypes between healthy human individuals. The protocol was immunoSEQ multiplex PCR, while the TCRdb copy is restricted to in-frame clones and leaves out a portion. Among about 700,000 clones listed, roughly 70% were seen once. The sequenced sample was memory CD4+ T cells sorted from blood. Receptor source: a woman aged 30 to 39 in good health. Both conserved end residues are part of each CDR3. The order of the fields is CDR3 DNA, CDR3 protein, J gene, V gene, D gene, clone size. D genes are given only for firm matches. Rows may omit the clone size; those that give it use once, few, many or a size class.

TGTGCCAGCAGCTTCCTCCTGTTAACAACAGGGTTGGACTATGGCTACACCTTC CASSFLLLTTGLDYGYTF TRBJ1-2 TRBV5-6 - few
TGTGCCAGCAGCCCCGGCGGCAAGGGCACTGAAGCTTTCTTT CASSPGGKGTEAFF TRBJ1-1 TRBV11-3 - once
TGCGCCAGCAGTGCCCACCTACAGGGGTTTAATGAAAAACTGTTTTTT CASSAHLQGFNEKLFF TRBJ1-4 TRBV10-2 TRBD1 -
TGTGCCAGCAGTCCGCACCGGCAGGGAGGAAGAGATACGCAGTATTTT CASSPHRQGGRDTQYF TRBJ2-3 TRBV28 - -
TGTGCCAGCAGGCGGGACAGCCAAGAGACCCAGTACTTC CASRRDSQETQYF TRBJ2-5 TRBV2 - -
TGTGCCATCAGGGGAACAGGATCAACCTCCTACGAGCAGTACTTC CAIRGTGSTSYEQYF TRBJ2-7 TRBV10-3 - -
TGTGCCATCGCGGGACTAGCGGGATTCGGTGAGCAGTTCTTC CAIAGLAGFGEQFF TRBJ2-1 TRBV27 TRBD2 -
TGTGCCAGCACCCAATCACAAGGGCTCACTGAAGCTTTCTTT CASTQSQGLTEAFF TRBJ1-1 TRBV27 - -
TGTGCCACCGGTCGACAGTCTAACTATGGCTACACCTTC CATGRQSNYGYTF TRBJ1-2 TRBV15 - -
TGTGCCAGCAGTTATCAGATCTACGAGCAGTACTTC CASSYQIYEQYF TRBJ2-7 TRBV2 - -
TGTGACCAAGTTCTTCCACCCGGGACAGGGATTGGCACAGATACGCAGTATTTT CDQVLPPGTGIGTDTQYF TRBJ2-3 TRBV27 TRBD1 -
TGTGCCAGCAGAGTAGGGAATAGCGGGATAAGCGGGGAGCTGTTTTTT CASRVGNSGISGELFF TRBJ2-2 TRBV2 TRBD2 -
TGCGCCAGCAGGTTTGGGATCGGGGAGCTGTTTTTT CASRFGIGELFF TRBJ2-2 TRBV5-1 - -
TGCGCCAGCAGCTCTTACCAGGGCTCCTACAATGAGCAGTTCTTC CASSSYQGSYNEQFF TRBJ2-1 TRBV5-1 - few
TGTGCCAGTAGTTTCGAGGTCTTGGGGGCCAGGACCTTC CASSFEVLGARTF TRBJ1-2 TRBV19 - -
TGTGCCAGCTCACCACCTACGGGAGTAACGCAGTATTTT CASSPPTGVTQYF TRBJ2-3 TRBV18 - many
TGTGCCAGCAGTTTCCAACAGGGTTCCTACGAGCAGTACTTC CASSFQQGSYEQYF TRBJ2-7 TRBV28 - -
TGTGCCAGTAGGGGGACAGGGGGCAATGAGCAGTTCTTC CASRGTGGNEQFF TRBJ2-1 TRBV19 TRBD1 once
TGTGCCAGCAGCAAAGGGCGCGGGACAGATCGCTATGGCTACACCTTC CASSKGRGTDRYGYTF TRBJ1-2 TRBV7-9 TRBD1 -
TGTGCCACCAGCAGAGGGGGATCGGGAGGGATCAATGAGCAGTTCTTC CATSRGGSGGINEQFF TRBJ2-1 TRBV15 TRBD2 -
TGTGCCAGCAGCCGGAGGGAGACTAGCGGGCCTACCGGGGAGCTGTTTTTT CASSRRETSGPTGELFF TRBJ2-2 TRBV7-6 TRBD2 -
TGTGCCAGCAGCTGGCGGACAGGTGACACCGGGGAGCTGTTTTTT CASSWRTGDTGELFF TRBJ2-2 TRBV7-9 TRBD1 -
TGTGCCAGCAGTTTCCGGCCGGCAGGCACAGATACGCAGTATTTT CASSFRPAGTDTQYF TRBJ2-3 TRBV27 - -
TGTGCCAGCAGCTTAACAGACCAAGAGACCCAGTACTTC CASSLTDQETQYF TRBJ2-5 TRBV11-2 - few
TGTGCCAGCAGCTTAAGGATCTCCGGCGATGGCTACACCTTC CASSLRISGDGYTF TRBJ1-2 TRBV11-2 - -
TGTGCCAGCAGCGGTAGACTAGCGGGAGAGGATGAGACCCAGTACTTC CASSGRLAGEDETQYF TRBJ2-5 TRBV11-1 TRBD2 -
TGTGCCAGCAGCTCCGGCGTAGACAATGAGCAGTTCTTC CASSSGVDNEQFF TRBJ2-1 TRBV7-7 - -
TGTGCCAGCAGCCCGGAGGGCCAACCACCCACAGATACGCAGTATTTT CASSPEGQPPTDTQYF TRBJ2-3 TRBV9 - -
TGTGCCAGCAGTTTCCGGGACAGGGGCAGGAATGAGCAGTTCTTC CASSFRDRGRNEQFF TRBJ2-1 TRBV28 TRBD1 once
TGTGCCTGGAGTCGCCAGCGGGGCTACAATGAGCAGTTCTTC CAWSRQRGYNEQFF TRBJ2-1 TRBV30 TRBD2 once
TGTGCCAGCAGCTTGCAGACAACTAATGAAAAACTGTTTTTT CASSLQTTNEKLFF TRBJ1-4 TRBV5-4 - -
TGCGCCAGCAGCCAAGAGGGGGAGTCCAAAAACATTCAGTACTTC CASSQEGESKNIQYF TRBJ2-4 TRBV4-1 - -
TGTGCCAGCAGTTTATCACAGGCTAGCGGGAGATCCGAGCAGTACTTC CASSLSQASGRSEQYF TRBJ2-7 TRBV27 TRBD2 once
TGTGCCAGCAGTGAAGGACGGCGTGAAAAACTGTTTTTT CASSEGRREKLFF TRBJ1-4 TRBV2 - -
TGTGCCAGCAGCTTAGTTCAGAGGAGTGCAGATACGCAGTATTTT CASSLVQRSADTQYF TRBJ2-3 TRBV11-2 - -
TGTGCCACCGAAGTCACAGGGAACTATGGCTACACCTTC CATEVTGNYGYTF TRBJ1-2 TRBV28 - -
TGTGCCAGCAGTGTTAGCCGGGAGACCCAGTACTTC CASSVSRETQYF TRBJ2-5 TRBV25-1 - -